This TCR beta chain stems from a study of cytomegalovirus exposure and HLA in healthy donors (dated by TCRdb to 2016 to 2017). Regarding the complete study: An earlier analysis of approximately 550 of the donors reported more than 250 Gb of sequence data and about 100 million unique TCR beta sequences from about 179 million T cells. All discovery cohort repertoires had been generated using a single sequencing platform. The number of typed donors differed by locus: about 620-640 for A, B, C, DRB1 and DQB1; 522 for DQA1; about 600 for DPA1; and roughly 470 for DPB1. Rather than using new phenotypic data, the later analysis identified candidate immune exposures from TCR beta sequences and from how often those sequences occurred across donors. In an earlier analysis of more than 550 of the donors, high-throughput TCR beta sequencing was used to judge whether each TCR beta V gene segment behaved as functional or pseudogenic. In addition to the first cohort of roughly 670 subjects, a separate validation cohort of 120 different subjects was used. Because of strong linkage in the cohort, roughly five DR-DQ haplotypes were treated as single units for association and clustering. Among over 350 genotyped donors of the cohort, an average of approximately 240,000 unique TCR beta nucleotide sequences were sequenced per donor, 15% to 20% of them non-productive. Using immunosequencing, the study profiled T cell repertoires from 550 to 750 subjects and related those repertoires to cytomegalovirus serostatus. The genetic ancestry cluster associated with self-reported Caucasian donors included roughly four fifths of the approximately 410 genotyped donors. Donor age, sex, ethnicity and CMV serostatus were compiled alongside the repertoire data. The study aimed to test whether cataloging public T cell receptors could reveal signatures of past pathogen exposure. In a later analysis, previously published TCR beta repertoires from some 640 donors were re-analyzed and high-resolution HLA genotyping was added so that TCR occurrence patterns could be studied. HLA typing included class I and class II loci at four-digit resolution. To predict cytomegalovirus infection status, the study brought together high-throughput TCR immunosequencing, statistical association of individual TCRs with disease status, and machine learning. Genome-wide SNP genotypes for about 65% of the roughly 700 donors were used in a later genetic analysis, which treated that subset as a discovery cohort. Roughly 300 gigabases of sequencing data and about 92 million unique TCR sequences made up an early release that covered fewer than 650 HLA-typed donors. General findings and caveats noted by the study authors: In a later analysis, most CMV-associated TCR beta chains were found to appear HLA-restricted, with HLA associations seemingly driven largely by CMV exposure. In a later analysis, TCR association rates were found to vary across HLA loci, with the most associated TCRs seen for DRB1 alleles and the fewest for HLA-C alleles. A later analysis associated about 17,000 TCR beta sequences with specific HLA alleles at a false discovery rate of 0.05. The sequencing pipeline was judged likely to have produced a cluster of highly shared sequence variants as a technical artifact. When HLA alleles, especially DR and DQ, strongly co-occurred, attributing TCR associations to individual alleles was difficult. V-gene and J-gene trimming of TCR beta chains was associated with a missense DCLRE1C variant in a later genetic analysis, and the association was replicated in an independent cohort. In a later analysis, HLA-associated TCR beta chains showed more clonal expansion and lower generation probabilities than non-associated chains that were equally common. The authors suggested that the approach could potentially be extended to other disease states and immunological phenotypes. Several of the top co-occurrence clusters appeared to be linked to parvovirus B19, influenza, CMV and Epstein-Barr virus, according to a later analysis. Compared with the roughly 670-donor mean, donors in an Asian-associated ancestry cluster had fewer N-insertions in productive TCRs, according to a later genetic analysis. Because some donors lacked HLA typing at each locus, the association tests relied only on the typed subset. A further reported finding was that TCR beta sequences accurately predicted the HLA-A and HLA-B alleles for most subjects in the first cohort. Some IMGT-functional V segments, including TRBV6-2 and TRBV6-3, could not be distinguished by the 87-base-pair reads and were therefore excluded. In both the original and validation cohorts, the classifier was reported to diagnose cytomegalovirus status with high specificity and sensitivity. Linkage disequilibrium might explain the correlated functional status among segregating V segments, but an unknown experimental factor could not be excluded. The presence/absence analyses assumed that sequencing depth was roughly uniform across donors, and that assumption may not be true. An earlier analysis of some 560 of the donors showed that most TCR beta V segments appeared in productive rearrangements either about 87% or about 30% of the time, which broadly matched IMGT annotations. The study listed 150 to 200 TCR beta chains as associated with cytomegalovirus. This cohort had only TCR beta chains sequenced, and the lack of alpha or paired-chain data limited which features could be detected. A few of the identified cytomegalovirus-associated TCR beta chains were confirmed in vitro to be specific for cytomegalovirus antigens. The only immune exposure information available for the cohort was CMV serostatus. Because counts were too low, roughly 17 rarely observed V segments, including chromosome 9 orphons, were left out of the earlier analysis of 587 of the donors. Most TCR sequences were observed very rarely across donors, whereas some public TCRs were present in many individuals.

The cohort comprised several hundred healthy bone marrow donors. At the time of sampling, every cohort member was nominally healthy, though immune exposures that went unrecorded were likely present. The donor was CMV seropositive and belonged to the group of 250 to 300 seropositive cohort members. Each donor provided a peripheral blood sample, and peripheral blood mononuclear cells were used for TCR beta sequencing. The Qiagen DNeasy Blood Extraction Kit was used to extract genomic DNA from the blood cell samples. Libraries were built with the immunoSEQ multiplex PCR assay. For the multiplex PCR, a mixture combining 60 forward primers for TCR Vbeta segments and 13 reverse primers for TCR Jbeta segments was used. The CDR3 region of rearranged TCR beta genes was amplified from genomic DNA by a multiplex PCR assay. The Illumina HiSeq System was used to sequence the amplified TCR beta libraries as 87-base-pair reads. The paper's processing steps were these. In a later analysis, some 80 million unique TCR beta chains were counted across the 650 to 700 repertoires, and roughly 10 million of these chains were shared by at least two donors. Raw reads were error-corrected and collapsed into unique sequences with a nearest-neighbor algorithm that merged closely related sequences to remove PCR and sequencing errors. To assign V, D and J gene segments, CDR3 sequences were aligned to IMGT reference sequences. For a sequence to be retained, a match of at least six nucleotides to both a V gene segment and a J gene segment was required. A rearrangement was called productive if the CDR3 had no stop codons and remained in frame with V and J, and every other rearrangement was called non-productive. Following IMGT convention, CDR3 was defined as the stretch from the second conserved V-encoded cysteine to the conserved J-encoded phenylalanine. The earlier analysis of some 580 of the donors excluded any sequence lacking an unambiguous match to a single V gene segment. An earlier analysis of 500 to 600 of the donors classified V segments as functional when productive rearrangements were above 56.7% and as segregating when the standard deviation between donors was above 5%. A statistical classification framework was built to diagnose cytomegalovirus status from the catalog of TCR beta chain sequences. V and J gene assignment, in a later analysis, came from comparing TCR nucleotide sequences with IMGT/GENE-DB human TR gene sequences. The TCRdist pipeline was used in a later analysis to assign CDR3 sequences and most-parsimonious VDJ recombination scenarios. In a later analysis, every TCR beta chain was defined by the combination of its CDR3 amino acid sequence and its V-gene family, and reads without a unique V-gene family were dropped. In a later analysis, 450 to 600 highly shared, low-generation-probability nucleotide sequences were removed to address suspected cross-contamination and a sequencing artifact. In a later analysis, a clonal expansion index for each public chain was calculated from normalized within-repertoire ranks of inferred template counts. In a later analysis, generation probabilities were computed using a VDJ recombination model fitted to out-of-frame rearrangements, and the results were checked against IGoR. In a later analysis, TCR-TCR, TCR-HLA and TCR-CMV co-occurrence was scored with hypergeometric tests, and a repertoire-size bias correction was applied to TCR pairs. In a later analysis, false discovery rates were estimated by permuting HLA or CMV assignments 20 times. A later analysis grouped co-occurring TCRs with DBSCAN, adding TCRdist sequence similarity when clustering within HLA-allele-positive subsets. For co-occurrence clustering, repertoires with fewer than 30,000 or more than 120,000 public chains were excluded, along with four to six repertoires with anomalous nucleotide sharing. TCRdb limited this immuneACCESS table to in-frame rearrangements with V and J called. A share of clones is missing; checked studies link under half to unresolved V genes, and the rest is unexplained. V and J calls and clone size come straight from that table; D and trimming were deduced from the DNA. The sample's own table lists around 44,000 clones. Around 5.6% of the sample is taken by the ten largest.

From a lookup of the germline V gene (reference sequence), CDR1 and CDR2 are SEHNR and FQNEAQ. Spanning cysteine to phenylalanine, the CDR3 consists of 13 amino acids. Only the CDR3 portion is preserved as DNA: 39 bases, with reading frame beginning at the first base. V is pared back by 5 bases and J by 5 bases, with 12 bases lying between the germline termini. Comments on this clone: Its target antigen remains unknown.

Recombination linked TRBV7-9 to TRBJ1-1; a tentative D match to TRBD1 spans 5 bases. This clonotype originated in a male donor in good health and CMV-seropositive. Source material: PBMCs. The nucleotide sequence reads TGTGCCAGCAGCCTCGGGGGGACGACTGAAGCTTTCTTT. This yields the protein CASSLGGTTEAFF.